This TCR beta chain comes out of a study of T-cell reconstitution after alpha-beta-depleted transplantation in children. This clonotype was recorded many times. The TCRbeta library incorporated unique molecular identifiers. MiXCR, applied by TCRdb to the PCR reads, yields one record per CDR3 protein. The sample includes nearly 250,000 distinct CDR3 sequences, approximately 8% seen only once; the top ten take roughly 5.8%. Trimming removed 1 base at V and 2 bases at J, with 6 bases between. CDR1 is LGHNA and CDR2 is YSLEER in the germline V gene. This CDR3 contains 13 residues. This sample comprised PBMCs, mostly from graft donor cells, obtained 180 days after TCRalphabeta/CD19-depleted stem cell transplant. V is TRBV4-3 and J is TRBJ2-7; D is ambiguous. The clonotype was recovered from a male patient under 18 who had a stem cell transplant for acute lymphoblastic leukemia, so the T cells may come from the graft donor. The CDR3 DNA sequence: TGCGCCAGCAGCCAAGGAGGAACCTACGAGCAGTACTTC. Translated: CASSQGGTYEQYF.